This T cell receptor (beta chain) stems from a study of blood T cells in healthy people across ages (dated by TCRdb to between 2014 and 2017). For the wider study: In model experiments, template switching captured about one uniquely barcoded TCR beta cDNA molecule for every two T cells. Using deep sequencing normalized with unique cDNA molecular identifiers, the study measured how TCR beta repertoire diversity changes with age. Donors were grouped into four age groups: young (average roughly 15 years), middle-aged (over 35), aged (around 60) and long-lived (less than 85). Donors of different ages were randomly distributed across sequencing lanes to avoid experimental bias. Two additional independent replicas of 1 million unique cDNA reads from the same blood draw were analyzed for two donors (one aged 18 to 29 and one aged 80 or older). Paper-wide results and their limitations: Estimates of total diversity based on one million sequenced T cells were regarded as lower bounds and as underestimates. Since profiling was done on bulk unsorted PBMCs, naive and antigen-experienced compartments could not be conclusively compared. Compared with the aged group, more naive CD4+ T cells, fewer expanded clones and increased TCR diversity were shown by the long-lived group, suggesting age selection. The CMV infection status of donors was not known, potentially confounding age-related changes in expanded clonotypes. Observed TCR beta diversity correlated strongly with the percentage of naive T cells measured by flow cytometry. Observed TCR beta diversity per million T cells fell roughly linearly with age, and a significant reduction was already apparent by age about 38.

The germline V gene yields MDHEN for CDR1 and SYDVKM for CDR2. The CDR3 goes from the cysteine to the phenylalanine over 11 residues. Only the CDR3 DNA stays, 33 bases, in frame from base 1. The trim is 6 bases for V and 5 bases for J, with a gap of 5 bases between the germline ends. Libraries came from 5' RACE. The second PCR ran for roughly 6 to 11 cycles and used a J-beta primer mix along with a sample-barcoded 5' primer. A unique molecular identifier was introduced onto each TCR beta cDNA molecule by a template-switch 5' adaptor carrying 12 random nucleotides. Each sample yielded at least 3 million CDR3-containing paired-end reads. The Mint cDNA synthesis kit, primed by a TRBC-specific oligonucleotide, was used to synthesize first-strand cDNA from all RNA. All cDNA was treated with uracil-DNA glycosylase and then went through a first 18-cycle PCR with the universal primers M1SS and BC2_uni_R. Per the original workflow: For normalization, 1 million high-quality reads were randomly selected from each sample, with every read carrying a distinct molecular identifier. Reads with shared molecular identifiers were discarded instead of being binned into consensus sequences. CDR3 identification, clonotype clustering and error correction used MiTCR with a Q25 quality threshold and the strictest error-elimination algorithm. Lower-bound total TCR beta diversity was estimated with a nonparametric unseen species model using Euler transformation. The public reads were run again by TCRdb, first through fastp at Q25 and then through MiXCR, and only productive beta chains were kept. Each CDR3 protein gets just one entry, which takes the most common genes and DNA from the rows behind it. These V and J calls are TCRdb output, not the study's own analysis. The sample data list some 1.8 million distinct CDR3 sequences, and roughly two fifths of these were observed just once. The ten top clones hold 20% to 25% of the sample.

The table lists this clonotype with many counts. Its antigen is currently not known. The sample holds no much larger clone one base away, and base qualities are not on file. The roughly 39 donors, aged about 6 to 95 years, were systemically healthy Caucasian individuals from Russia. Each donor gave around 9.8 milliliters of peripheral blood, collected into EDTA-treated Vacutainer tubes. Ficoll-Paque density-gradient centrifugation was used to isolate PBMCs, with at least 7 million per sample. Total RNA, at least 5.5 micrograms per sample, was extracted from PBMCs with Trizol reagent. Naive CD45RAhigh/CD27high T cell percentages were measured by flow cytometry on a PBMC aliquot from every donor.

The clonotype originates from a human donor in good health. The V gene is TRBV28 and the J gene is TRBJ1-5; the D gene is unclear. The specimen was blood. Here the CDR3 is given as CASSFDQPQHF. The base sequence is TGTGCCAGCAGCTTCGATCAGCCCCAGCATTTT.